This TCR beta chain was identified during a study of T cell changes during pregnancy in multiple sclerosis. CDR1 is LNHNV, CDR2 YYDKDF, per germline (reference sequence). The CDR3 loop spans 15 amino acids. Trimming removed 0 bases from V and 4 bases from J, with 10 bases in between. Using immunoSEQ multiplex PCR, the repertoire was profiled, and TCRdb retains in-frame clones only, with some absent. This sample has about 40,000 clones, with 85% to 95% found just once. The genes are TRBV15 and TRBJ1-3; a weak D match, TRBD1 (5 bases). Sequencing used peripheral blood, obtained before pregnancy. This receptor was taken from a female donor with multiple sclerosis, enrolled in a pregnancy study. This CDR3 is CATSRDSGSGNTIYF. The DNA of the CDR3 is TGTGCCACCAGCAGAGATTCAGGGTCGGGAAACACCATATATTTT. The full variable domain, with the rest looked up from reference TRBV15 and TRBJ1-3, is DAMVIQNPRYQVTQFGKPVTLSCSQTLNHNVMYWYQQKSSQAPKLLFHYYDKDFNNEADTPDNFQSRRPNTSFCFLDIRSPGLGDTAMYLCATSRDSGSGNTIYFGEGSWLTVV.